These T cell receptor beta chains were read from a single sample in a study of blood T cells in healthy people across ages. TCRdb processed the 5' RACE reads anew with MiXCR; each CDR3 protein has one entry. The sample records some 1.1 million distinct CDR3 sequences, 30% to 40% being singletons. Sequenced material: blood. The receptors were gathered from a man aged 18-30 years in good health. Both conserved end residues are part of each CDR3. Each record gives: J gene, V gene, D gene, clone size, CDR3 DNA, CDR3 protein. A D gene is named only where the DNA matches it firmly. Clone size, where shown, is once, few, many, or a class for clones that have expanded.

>TRBJ2-5|TRBV4-1|.|.
TGCGCCAGCAGCCAAAACCGGTTTCGGAGGACAGAGGAGTGGGAGACCCAGTACTTC
CASSQNRFRRTEEWETQYF
>TRBJ2-4|TRBV30|.|few
TGTGCCTGGTCCCCGAGACGGACGCTAGCCAAAAACATTCAGTACTTC
CAWSPRRTLAKNIQYF
>TRBJ1-2|TRBV11-2|TRBD1|.
TGTGCCAGCAGCACCAACAGGGACAGTGGCTACACCTTC
CASSTNRDSGYTF
>TRBJ2-1|TRBV7-8|TRBD1|few
TGTGCCAGCAGCTCTTACGGACAGGCTCTGTACAATGAGCAGTTCTTC
CASSSYGQALYNEQFF
>TRBJ1-2|TRBV28|.|.
TGTGCCAGCAGGACAACGGGACTCGGGCTTTATGGCTACACCTTC
CASRTTGLGLYGYTF
>TRBJ2-1|TRBV5-1|.|few
TGCGCCAGCAGCTTAAGACCTACCCTACACTACAATGAGCAGTTCTTC
CASSLRPTLHYNEQFF
>TRBJ1-1|TRBV29-1|.|.
TGCAGCGTGACAAAGAGGACGGACACTGAAGCTTTCTTT
CSVTKRTDTEAFF
>TRBJ2-2|TRBV5-6|.|once
TGTGCCAGCAGCCCCGGGCTGGGGTGGAACACCGGGGAGCTGTTTTTT
CASSPGLGWNTGELFF
>TRBJ2-4|TRBV7-6|TRBD1|.
TGTGCCAGCAGCTCCAGCCCTTACAGGGGGCTGACCAAAAACATTCAGTACTTC
CASSSSPYRGLTKNIQYF
>TRBJ2-1|TRBV4-3|.|few
TGCGCCAGCAGCCAAGATAGACCTCACACCGGGGGATACAATGAGCAGTTCTTC
CASSQDRPHTGGYNEQFF
>TRBJ2-7|TRBV20-1|TRBD1|.
TGCAGTGCTAACCGGGACAGCCTTTACGAGCAGTACTTC
CSANRDSLYEQYF
>TRBJ2-2|TRBV9|.|.
TGTGCCAGCAGCGTCGCAACTACCGGGGAGCTGTTTTTT
CASSVATTGELFF
>TRBJ2-5|TRBV28|.|.
TGTGCCAGCAGTTTTAGTGCGGAGTACCAAGAGACCCAGTACTTC
CASSFSAEYQETQYF
>TRBJ1-1|TRBV6-6|.|.
TGTGCCAGCAGTGACCCTACCCCAACCACGGCTTTCTTT
CASSDPTPTTAFF
>TRBJ1-1|TRBV12-5|.|.
TGTGCTAGTGGTCCCCTAGGGCAGGGCCGCACTGAAGCTTTCTTT
CASGPLGQGRTEAFF
>TRBJ2-1|TRBV5-1|TRBD1|.
TGCGCCAGCAGCTGGATTCCGGGACAGGGTACCTACAATGAGCAGTTCTTC
CASSWIPGQGTYNEQFF
>TRBJ2-7|TRBV7-2|.|few
TGTGCCAGCAGCTCATCACTCTCCTACGAGCAGTACTTC
CASSSSLSYEQYF
>TRBJ1-1|TRBV29-1|.|few
TGCAGCGGGGGGGAGAGGGAAGGGAACACTGAAGCTTTCTTT
CSGGEREGNTEAFF
>TRBJ1-1|TRBV7-2|.|once
TGTGCCAGCAGCTTAGCCCCGACAGTTTTGAACACTGAAGCTTTCTTT
CASSLAPTVLNTEAFF
>TRBJ2-1|TRBV20-1|TRBD2|.
TGCAGTGCTAGGGATATAGCGGGCCACTCCTACAATGAGCAGTTCTTC
CSARDIAGHSYNEQFF
>TRBJ2-7|TRBV7-2|.|.
TGTGCCAACTGGGTTCCGGTACCCCTCTACAATGAGCAGTACTTC
CANWVPVPLYNEQYF
>TRBJ1-1|TRBV12-3/TRBV12-4|.|.
TGTGCCAGCGGAAGGCAGCCTAACACTGAAGCTTTCTTT
CASGRQPNTEAFF
>TRBJ2-7|TRBV7-9|TRBD1|many
TGTGCCAGCAGCTCGACAGGGGACTACGAGCAGTACTTC
CASSSTGDYEQYF
>TRBJ2-1|TRBV10-3|.|.
TGTGCCATCAGTGAGCCGACAGGTAATGAGCAGTTCTTC
CAISEPTGNEQFF
>TRBJ1-4|TRBV4-3|TRBD1|few
TGCGCCAGCAGCCAACATGACAGGGTTACTAATGAAAAACTGTTTTTT
CASSQHDRVTNEKLFF
>TRBJ2-1|TRBV20-1|.|few
TGCAGTGCTATACCGGGACACGGAAATCAAGAGCAGTTCTTC
CSAIPGHGNQEQFF
>TRBJ1-5|TRBV6-1|.|.
TGTGCCAGCAGTGACCTGGGGCAGCCCCAGCATTTT
CASSDLGQPQHF
>TRBJ2-5|TRBV29-1|.|few
TGCAGCGTTGAAGAGGTAGCGGTTGAGCAGTACTTC
CSVEEVAVEQYF
>TRBJ1-2|TRBV10-3|TRBD1|.
TGTGTCATCAGCGGGACAGGGGCCACTATTGGCTACACCTTC
CVISGTGATIGYTF
>TRBJ1-4|TRBV11-1|TRBD1|.
TGTGCCAGCAGCCCGGACAGGCGCGATGAAAAACTGTTTTTT
CASSPDRRDEKLFF
>TRBJ1-5|TRBV19|TRBD1|.
TGTGCCAGTAGTCAATCGACAGGGCCCCAGCCCCAGCATTTT
CASSQSTGPQPQHF
>TRBJ1-2|TRBV20-1|.|.
TGCAGTGCTCTCCCAGGCCTGAACTATGGCTACACCTTC
CSALPGLNYGYTF
>TRBJ2-1|TRBV20-1|.|.
TGCAGTGCGGAGGGAAGCTCCTACAATGAGCAGTTCTTC
CSAEGSSYNEQFF
>TRBJ2-1|TRBV4-3|TRBD1|.
TGCGCCAGCAGCCAAGCGGGGACAGGGGGCAATGAGCAGTTCTTC
CASSQAGTGGNEQFF
>TRBJ1-2|TRBV20-1|.|many
TGCAGTGCTCCCCCAGAGGGAGCTAACTATGGCTACACCTTC
CSAPPEGANYGYTF
>TRBJ1-4|TRBV5-1|.|.
TGCGCCAGCAGCCCCCAGAACAGGGTAGAAAAACTGTTTTTT
CASSPQNRVEKLFF
>TRBJ1-2|TRBV7-2|.|.
TGTGCCAGCAGAAAAGATCCTAATGGCTACACCTTC
CASRKDPNGYTF
>TRBJ2-1|TRBV11-2|.|few
TGTGCCAGCAGCTTTCGCTCAGAGGGGCACAATGAGCAGTTCTTC
CASSFRSEGHNEQFF
>TRBJ2-1|TRBV20-1|TRBD2|.
TGCGGTGCCCGTACCGGGACTAGCGGAAGAAATGAGCAGTTCTTC
CGARTGTSGRNEQFF
>TRBJ1-4|TRBV7-9|.|many
TGTGCCAGCAGCTTGGACGTCGGGAAACTGTTTTTT
CASSLDVGKLFF
>TRBJ1-1|TRBV25-1|.|.
TGTGCCAGCAGTGAATTAACGGACACTGAAGCTTTCTTT
CASSELTDTEAFF
>TRBJ2-3|TRBV4-3|.|many
TGCGCCAGCAGCCAAGTAATGCTAGCTTACACAGATACGCAGTATTTT
CASSQVMLAYTDTQYF
>TRBJ1-4|TRBV10-3|TRBD1|.
TGTGCCATCAGTGACCCCCGGACAGGAACTAATGAAAAACTGTTTTTT
CAISDPRTGTNEKLFF
>TRBJ1-1|TRBV25-1|.|.
TGTGCCAGCAGTGATACAGGGTTGCGAAGTGAAGCTTTCTTT
CASSDTGLRSEAFF
>TRBJ2-3|TRBV2|.|.
TGTGCCAGCACGAACAGGGCTAGCACAGATACGCAGTATTTT
CASTNRASTDTQYF
>TRBJ1-2|TRBV30|.|.
TGTGCCAGGAGGTCTCGAGGCTATGGCTACACCTTC
CARRSRGYGYTF
>TRBJ2-3|TRBV2|TRBD2|.
TGTGCCACCAGACTAGCGGGGCGCACAGATACGCAGTATTTT
CATRLAGRTDTQYF
>TRBJ1-5|TRBV9|.|.
TGTGCCAGCAGCGTAGATGGGACCTCGGGTCAGCCCCAGCATTTT
CASSVDGTSGQPQHF
>TRBJ2-7|TRBV20-1|TRBD1|few
TGCAGTGCTAGCTCCGACAGGGAGTTCTCCTACGAGCAGTACTTC
CSASSDREFSYEQYF
>TRBJ2-1|TRBV9|.|few
TGTGCCAGCAGCGTAGTCGAGGATGAGCAGTTCTTC
CASSVVEDEQFF
>TRBJ1-2|TRBV5-5|.|.
TGTGCCAGCAGCTTGACAGGGATCGACTATGGCTACACCTTC
CASSLTGIDYGYTF
>TRBJ1-2|TRBV5-1|.|many
TGCGCCAGCAGCTTCGGGGTTGTGGCCTCCGGTTTCTATGGCTACACCTTC
CASSFGVVASGFYGYTF
>TRBJ2-3|TRBV20-1|.|few
TGCAGTGCCCCAATGGGGGGGCGAGATACGCAGTATTTT
CSAPMGGRDTQYF
>TRBJ1-1|TRBV28|TRBD1|few
TGTGCCACCTTACCTACAGGGGACGAAGCTTTCTTT
CATLPTGDEAFF
>TRBJ2-1|TRBV15|TRBD1|.
TGTGCCACCAGCAAGGACAGGAGCTCCTACAATGAGCAGTTCTTC
CATSKDRSSYNEQFF
>TRBJ2-5|TRBV11-2|TRBD1|.
TGTGCCAGCAGCCAGAATACTGACAGGGGCACCCAGTACTTC
CASSQNTDRGTQYF
>TRBJ1-6|TRBV6-6|.|.
TGTGCCAGCAGTTACTCGAGAACGGCAGCTTATAATTCACCCCTCCACTTT
CASSYSRTAAYNSPLHF
>TRBJ1-6|TRBV10-3|.|few
TGTGCCATTACCGGGACTTTGAATTCACCCCTCCACTTT
CAITGTLNSPLHF
>TRBJ2-5|TRBV6-2/TRBV6-3|.|.
TGTGCCAGCAGCCAAGGACCGGCGGAGACCCAGTACTTC
CASSQGPAETQYF